This is a list of T cell receptor beta chains from one sample in a study of identical twins. TCRdb processed the 5' RACE reads anew with MiXCR; each CDR3 protein has one entry. The table has fewer than 350,000 distinct CDR3 sequences, approximately 8% seen once. These same data were also listed under a study on yellow fever vaccine responses in identical twins.

The specimen sequenced was memory (CD45RO+) T cells sorted from blood. The receptors derive from a woman in her late teens or twenties in good health. The CDR3 runs from the conserved cysteine through the conserved F or W. The order of the fields is J gene, V gene, D gene, clone size, CDR3 DNA, CDR3 protein. The D gene is left open where the match is weak. Some rows have no size entry. The others give once, few or many, or a class for an expanded clone.

>TRBJ2-3|TRBV6-1|.|.
TGTGCCAGCAGTGAAAATGTGGGGGTACGCACAGATACGCAGTATTTT
CASSENVGVRTDTQYF
>TRBJ2-7|TRBV21-1|.|.
TGTGCCAGCAGCAAAGATCTGAGTTCAGGCCCCCTAACCTTCTACGAGCAGTACTTC
CASSKDLSSGPLTFYEQYF
>TRBJ2-1|TRBV5-4|.|.
TGTGCCAGCAGCCCCCGGGACTTACACAATGAGCAGTTCTTC
CASSPRDLHNEQFF
>TRBJ2-5|TRBV7-8|TRBD2|many
TGTGCCAGCAGCTTAAAACTAGCGGGAGGAGTTGAGGAGACCCAGTACTTC
CASSLKLAGGVEETQYF
>TRBJ1-5|TRBV5-8|TRBD1|few
TGTGCCAGCAGCAAAGGACAGGGGAACAATCAGCCCCAGCATTTT
CASSKGQGNNQPQHF
>TRBJ2-1|TRBV9|TRBD2|few
TGTGCCAGCAGCGTAGTAGCGGGATCCTACAATGAGCAGTTCTTC
CASSVVAGSYNEQFF
>TRBJ2-7|TRBV15|TRBD1|few
TGTGCCACCAGCAGAGTGCTCGCTGGACAGGGCGGCTCCTACGAGCAGTACTTC
CATSRVLAGQGGSYEQYF
>TRBJ2-3|TRBV20-1|.|.
TGCAGTGCTAGAACCGGGGCCACAGATACGCAGTATTTT
CSARTGATDTQYF
>TRBJ2-5|TRBV7-7|.|few
TGTGCCAGCAGCCAGGGTCGCAGAGAGACCCAGTACTTC
CASSQGRRETQYF
>TRBJ2-1|TRBV19|TRBD2|.
TGTGCCAGTAGTACGGTTACTGGGACTAGCGGGAGGGCCGGTGAGCAGTTCTTC
CASSTVTGTSGRAGEQFF
>TRBJ2-1|TRBV10-3|TRBD2|.
TGTGCCATCAGTGTCACGGGGGGTCCCCCCAATGAGCAGTTCTTC
CAISVTGGPPNEQFF
>TRBJ2-2|TRBV14|.|few
TGTGCCAGCAGCCAAGATTCCCGACACTATAGCGGCCCGAACACCGGGGAGCTGTTTTTT
CASSQDSRHYSGPNTGELFF
>TRBJ2-3|TRBV29-1|TRBD2|many
TGCAGCGTTCTTACTAGCGGGAGGGCCAGAGATACGCAGTATTTT
CSVLTSGRARDTQYF
>TRBJ2-1|TRBV5-1|TRBD1|few
TGCGCCAGCAGCACCGGGACAGGGAAGGGCAATGAGCAGTTCTTC
CASSTGTGKGNEQFF
>TRBJ1-5|TRBV28|TRBD1|.
TGTGCCAGCAGTTTATTCAAAGGGACAGGGTCGAACAATCAGCCCCAGCATTTT
CASSLFKGTGSNNQPQHF
>TRBJ2-1|TRBV4-2|.|many
TGTGCCAGCAGTCTGGGACAGGGATGGACTAGCGGTACCTACAATGAGCAGTTCTTC
CASSLGQGWTSGTYNEQFF
>TRBJ2-1|TRBV5-1|TRBD1|.
TGCGCCAGCAGCTTAATACAGGGGGCGGGTGAGCAGTTCTTC
CASSLIQGAGEQFF
>TRBJ2-5|TRBV9|TRBD2|few
TGTGCCAGCAGCGTAGAGGGCGGGAGAGCAGAGACCCAGTACTTC
CASSVEGGRAETQYF
>TRBJ1-3|TRBV12-3/TRBV12-4|.|many
TGTGCCAGCAGTTTAACGGGAGGGGCTGGAAACACCATATATTTT
CASSLTGGAGNTIYF
>TRBJ2-1|TRBV10-3|.|many
TGTGCCATCAGTGACCGGCAGGGTTACAATGAGCAGTTCTTC
CAISDRQGYNEQFF
>TRBJ2-1|TRBV4-1|.|few
TGCGCCAGCAGCCAAGATCTGAGCCAGGCCTACAATGAGCAGTTCTTC
CASSQDLSQAYNEQFF
>TRBJ2-1|TRBV24-1|.|.
TGTGCCACCAGTGATGAGGCCGGGACCGCTATAAATGAGCAGTTCTTC
CATSDEAGTAINEQFF
>TRBJ2-7|TRBV11-3|TRBD2|.
TGTGCCAGCAGCTATGCAAGCGGGAGTGGGTACGAGCAGTACTTC
CASSYASGSGYEQYF
>TRBJ2-1|TRBV24-1|.|few
TGTGCCACCAGTGTCGGGGCCTCCTACAATGAGCAGTTCTTC
CATSVGASYNEQFF
>TRBJ2-1|TRBV28|TRBD2|many
TGTGCCAGCAGTTCACGCCGAGCGGGAGTCGAGCAGTTCTTC
CASSSRRAGVEQFF
>TRBJ2-3|TRBV27|.|.
TGTGCCAGCAGTTTAAATCCGGGGGCTGCTCTAACGCAGTATTTT
CASSLNPGAALTQYF
>TRBJ2-3|TRBV2|.|many
TGTGCCAGCAAAGGGGTTTTAGAGTCAGATACGCAGTATTTT
CASKGVLESDTQYF
>TRBJ1-6|TRBV6-1|.|many
TGTGCCAGCACCGGAGCGGGACTATCCGGTTCACCCCTCCACTTT
CASTGAGLSGSPLHF
>TRBJ1-2|TRBV5-1|.|many
TGCGCCAGCAGCCCAGACAACTATGGCTACACCTTC
CASSPDNYGYTF
>TRBJ2-2|TRBV20-1|.|.
TGCAGTGCTAAACTAGTCGCAGGCGGGGAGCTGTTTTTT
CSAKLVAGGELFF
>TRBJ1-1|TRBV5-1|.|many
TGCGCCAGCAGCTTGGAGGCAGCAAGCTTTGAAGCTTTCTTT
CASSLEAASFEAFF
>TRBJ2-1|TRBV29-1|.|many
TGCAGCGTGGACAGATCCAGCTTTACCGAGCAGTTCTTC
CSVDRSSFTEQFF